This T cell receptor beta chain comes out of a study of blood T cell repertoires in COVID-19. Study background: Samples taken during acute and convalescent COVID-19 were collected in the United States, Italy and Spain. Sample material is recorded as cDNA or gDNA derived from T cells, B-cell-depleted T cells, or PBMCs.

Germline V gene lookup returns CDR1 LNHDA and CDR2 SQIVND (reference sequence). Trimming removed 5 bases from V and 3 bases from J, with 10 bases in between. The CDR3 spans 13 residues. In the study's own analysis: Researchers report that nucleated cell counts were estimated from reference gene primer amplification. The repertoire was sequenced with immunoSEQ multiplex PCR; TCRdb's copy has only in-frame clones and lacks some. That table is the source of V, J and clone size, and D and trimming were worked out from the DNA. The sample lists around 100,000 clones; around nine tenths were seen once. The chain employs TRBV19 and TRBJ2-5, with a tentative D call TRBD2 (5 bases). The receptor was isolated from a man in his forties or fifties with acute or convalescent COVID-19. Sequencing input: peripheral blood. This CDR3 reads CASSPSLEETQYF. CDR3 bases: TGTGCCAGTAGTCCTAGCTTAGAAGAGACCCAGTACTTC. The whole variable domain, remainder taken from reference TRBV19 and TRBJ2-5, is DGGITQSPKYLFRKEGQNVTLSCEQNLNHDAMYWYRQDPGQGLRLIYYSQIVNDFQKGDIAEGYSVSREKKESFPLTVTSAQKNPTAFYLCASSPSLEETQYFGPGTRLLVL.